The sample holds many counts of the clone carrying this T cell receptor (beta chain). Antigen: not known. This sample was included in a study of T cell repertoires in cytomegalovirus infection. Study background: A matching HLA type, together with CMV infection, was signaled by public TCR beta signatures. Broader study findings: Cumulative public TCR beta family frequency identified CMV carriers with the relevant HLA. Ex vivo, HLA-C-restricted CMV-specific TCR beta clonotypes prevailed over the rest of the response.

The CDR3 loop spans 12 amino acids. Per the germline V gene, CDR1 is MNHEY and CDR2 is SVGEGT. V lost 2 bases and J lost 11, with 10 bases in between. TCRdb used MiXCR to reprocess the reads, holding one entry per CDR3 protein. Altogether 85,000 to 130,000 distinct CDR3 sequences are present, 20% to 30% being singletons, with the ten largest covering approximately 40%. The specimen was CD8+ T cells from PBMCs. The chain combines TRBV6-2 or TRBV6-3 with TRBJ1-5; no clear D. The source is a human donor in good health (CMV status not recorded). Some clones in this sample may be carry-over from other donors' samples. CDR3 loop: CASSYEAVAQHF. In nucleotides, the CDR3 is TGTGCCAGCAGTTACGAAGCCGTGGCCCAGCATTTT.